This TCR beta chain was identified during a study of blood T cell repertoires in COVID-19. For the study at large: Sample material is recorded as cDNA or gDNA derived from T cells, B-cell-depleted T cells, or PBMCs.

In the source study's methods: Cell counts per sample came from amplifying reference gene primers. Here immunoSEQ multiplex PCR was the method, and the copy in TCRdb shows in-frame clones only, minus some. The V and J calls and the clone size are those of that table, but D and trimming were determined from the DNA. The table shows 370,000 or so clones, with around 87% occurring only once. CDR1 is SGHRS and CDR2 is YFSETQ in the germline V gene. Trimming pared 2 bases from V and 0 bases from J, leaving 23 bases between. The CDR3 loop spans 19 amino acids. Across about 22 US areas, participants ranged in age from 18 to 89 years. Two consecutive negative NP/OP PCR tests, clearance, or resolved symptoms defined Cohort 3 recovery.

The receptor was derived from a man between 25 and 39 years old who had recovered from COVID-19. V and J are TRBV5-1 and TRBJ1-2; D ambiguous. Sequenced sample: PBMCs or T cells enriched from blood (not recorded which). The CDR3 sequence is CASSFVSRERAGANYGYTF. The CDR3 DNA follows: TGCGCCAGCAGCTTTGTGTCGCGGGAACGGGCGGGAGCTAACTATGGCTACACCTTC.